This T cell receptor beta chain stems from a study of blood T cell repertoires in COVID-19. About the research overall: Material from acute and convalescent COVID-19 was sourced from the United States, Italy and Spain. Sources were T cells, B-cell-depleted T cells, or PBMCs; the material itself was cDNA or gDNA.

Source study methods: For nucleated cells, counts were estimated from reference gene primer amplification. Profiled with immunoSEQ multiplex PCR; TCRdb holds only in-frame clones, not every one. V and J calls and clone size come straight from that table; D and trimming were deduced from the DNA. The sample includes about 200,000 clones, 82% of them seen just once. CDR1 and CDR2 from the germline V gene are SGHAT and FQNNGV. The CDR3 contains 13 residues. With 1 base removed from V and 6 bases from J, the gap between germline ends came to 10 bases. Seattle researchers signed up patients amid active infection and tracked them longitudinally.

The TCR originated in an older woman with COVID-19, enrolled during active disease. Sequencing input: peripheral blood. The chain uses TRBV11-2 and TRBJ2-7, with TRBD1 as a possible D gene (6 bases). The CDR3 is CASSLGGRGEQYF. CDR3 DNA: TGTGCCAGCAGCTTAGGGGGCAGGGGCGAGCAGTACTTC.